These T cell receptor beta chains were read from a single sample in a study of molecular identifiers for immune sequencing clone quantification. TCRdb redid the calling of the PCR reads with MiXCR, one entry per CDR3 protein. The sample consists of 460,000 or so distinct CDR3 sequences, roughly 26% of them appearing once. Sample: naive CD8+ T cells from blood, with Jurkat cell RNA spiked in. The source is a human donor in good health. Some libraries in this study had Jurkat cell RNA spiked in. Each CDR3 is given with its conserved first and last residue. The D gene is left open where the match is weak. Not all rows give a size; the values are once, few, many and, for expanded clones, a class.

length	size	V	D	J	DNA	CDR3
15	few	TRBV4-3	NA	TRBJ1-3	TGCGCCAGCAGCGAACTATTGGGGTCTGGAAACACCATATATTTT	CASSELLGSGNTIYF
11	NA	TRBV6-6	NA	TRBJ2-7	TGTGCCAGCAACGAGGGGGGAGAGCAGTACTTC	CASNEGGEQYF
14	few	TRBV6-2/TRBV6-3	NA	TRBJ2-5	TGTGCCAGCAGTCCAGACGTCTACCAAGAGACCCAGTACTTC	CASSPDVYQETQYF
17	few	TRBV6-6	NA	TRBJ2-2	TGTGCCAGCAGTTGCAGGGATAGGGACTTAAACACCGGGGAGCTGTTTTTT	CASSCRDRDLNTGELFF
15	few	TRBV30	NA	TRBJ2-1	TGTGCCTGGAGTGTAACCCCGAGACCCTACAATGAGCAGTTCTTC	CAWSVTPRPYNEQFF
15	NA	TRBV2	NA	TRBJ1-3	TGTGCCAGCAGTGAAAGGGGTGTCTCTGGAAACACCATATATTTT	CASSERGVSGNTIYF
14	many	TRBV7-9	NA	TRBJ1-1	TGTGCCAGCAGCTCCCCCGGAGCAGGGCACGTAGCTTTCTTT	CASSSPGAGHVAFF
15	NA	TRBV19	TRBD1	TRBJ2-3	TGTGCCAGTAACCCAGGACAGGCGGCCGCAGATACGCAGTATTTT	CASNPGQAAADTQYF
13	few	TRBV28	NA	TRBJ2-3	TGTGCCAGCAGTTGGTTTTCGCAAGATACGCAGTATTTT	CASSWFSQDTQYF
15	NA	TRBV20-1	NA	TRBJ2-3	TGCAGTGCTAGAGTTCGTCTGCAGCCCACAGATACGCAGTATTTT	CSARVRLQPTDTQYF
14	many	TRBV12-3/TRBV12-4	NA	TRBJ2-4	TGTGCCAGCAGTAACGGACTAGCCAAAAACATTCAGTACTTC	CASSNGLAKNIQYF
14	NA	TRBV6-5	NA	TRBJ1-2	TGTGCCAGCAGTTACGCTGCAGTTAACTATGGCTACACCTTC	CASSYAAVNYGYTF
16	NA	TRBV20-1	TRBD1	TRBJ2-2	TGCAGTGCTTTAGAACCTGACAGGGCTTTCACCGGGGAGCTGTTTTTT	CSALEPDRAFTGELFF
14	many	TRBV2	NA	TRBJ2-7	TGTGCCAGCAGTGAAGGCAGGGCCTCCTACGAGCAGTACTTC	CASSEGRASYEQYF
19	NA	TRBV7-2	NA	TRBJ2-2	TGTGCCAGCAGCTTAACCACCGACTTTTGGGCAGTGAACACCGGGGAGCTGTTTTTT	CASSLTTDFWAVNTGELFF
19	NA	TRBV6-2/TRBV6-3	TRBD2	TRBJ2-1	TGTGCCAGCGGCCAGACTAGCGGGGGGCAAGTTGATGCTGACCATGAGCAGTTCTTC	CASGQTSGGQVDADHEQFF
14	NA	TRBV4-1	NA	TRBJ1-2	TGCGCCAGCAGCCAAGATCTATTCGGGCCCCCCTTCCACTTC	CASSQDLFGPPFHF
18	NA	TRBV27	TRBD2	TRBJ2-3	TGTGCCAGCAGTTTATTCGGGGGGACTAACCCTAGCACAGATACGCAGTATTTT	CASSLFGGTNPSTDTQYF
12	many	TRBV7-9	NA	TRBJ1-1	TGTGCCAGCAGCTTCTCTGGTCTCGAAGCTTTCTTT	CASSFSGLEAFF
14	many	TRBV7-9	NA	TRBJ2-3	TGCGCCAGCAGCCCAGACGGGGGCACAGATACGCAGTATTTT	CASSPDGGTDTQYF
15	many	TRBV7-9	TRBD2	TRBJ2-3	TGTGCCAGCAGTGAACTAGCGGGAGGCACAGATACGCAGTATTTT	CASSELAGGTDTQYF
15	NA	TRBV29-1	TRBD1	TRBJ1-4	TGCAGCGTTGAACTGGTGTCAGGGGGTTATGAAAAACTGTTTTTT	CSVELVSGGYEKLFF
15	many	TRBV7-2	TRBD1	TRBJ2-3	TGTGCCAGCAGCCCCGGGACAGGCGTCACAGATACGCAGTATTTT	CASSPGTGVTDTQYF
16	NA	TRBV2	NA	TRBJ2-3	TGTGCCAGCAGTGAAGCGCTGGGGGGTCTCGGAGATACGCAGTATTTT	CASSEALGGLGDTQYF
12	many	TRBV29-1	NA	TRBJ1-1	TGCAGCGTTGGGACAGTGAACACTGAAGCTTTCTTT	CSVGTVNTEAFF
14	NA	TRBV2	NA	TRBJ1-2	TGTGCCAGCAGTGGTCCAGACAGGACCTATGGCTACACCTTC	CASSGPDRTYGYTF
17	many	TRBV7-9	NA	TRBJ2-2	TGTGCCAGCAGCTTACCCCAAGGGCAGGTCTACACCGGGGAGCTGTTTTTT	CASSLPQGQVYTGELFF
16	NA	TRBV6-2/TRBV6-3	TRBD2	TRBJ2-3	TGTGCCAGCAGATCCCTTCCTAGCGGGAGGTCTGATACGCAGTATTTT	CASRSLPSGRSDTQYF
15	many	TRBV28	NA	TRBJ2-3	TGTGCCAGCACTCTCCTGGCAAGGGACACAGATACGCAGTATTTT	CASTLLARDTDTQYF
19	NA	TRBV7-2	TRBD2	TRBJ2-7	TGTGCCAGCAGCTCGGGGACTAGCGGGAGGGCCGAGGATCCCTACGGGCAGTACTTC	CASSSGTSGRAEDPYGQYF
15	many	TRBV28	NA	TRBJ2-1	TGTGCCAGCAGTTTTTTAGGGCCCTCCTACAATGAGCAGTTCTTC	CASSFLGPSYNEQFF
13	NA	TRBV20-1	NA	TRBJ2-7	TGCAGTGCTACGGACCTGAGCTCCTACGAGCAGTACTTC	CSATDLSSYEQYF
16	many	TRBV29-1	TRBD1	TRBJ2-3	TGCAGCGTTGAAGAGGGGGACAGGGGGATCACAGATACGCAGTATTTT	CSVEEGDRGITDTQYF
13	many	TRBV7-2	NA	TRBJ2-7	TGTGCCAGCAGCTTCCGGTCGCGATATGAGCAGTACTTC	CASSFRSRYEQYF
15	few	TRBV2	TRBD1	TRBJ1-4	TGTGCCAGCAGTGCTAGTCAGGGGGCGCGAGAAAAACTGTTTTTT	CASSASQGAREKLFF
15	few	TRBV20-1	NA	TRBJ1-4	TGCAGTGCCAACCCAAAAGGATTTTCTAATGAAAAACTGTTTTTT	CSANPKGFSNEKLFF
14	NA	TRBV7-6	NA	TRBJ2-7	TGTGCCAGCAGCTTAGCGATTGGGGTCTACGAGCAGTACTTC	CASSLAIGVYEQYF
13	many	TRBV7-9	NA	TRBJ2-7	TGTGCCAGCAGCTTTCCGGCCTCCTACGAGCAGTACTTC	CASSFPASYEQYF
14	NA	TRBV6-5	TRBD1	TRBJ1-4	TGTGCCAGCAGGGCGGGGACAGGGGATGAATTCCTGTTATTT	CASRAGTGDEFLLF
14	NA	TRBV6-4	NA	TRBJ2-1	TGTGCCAGCAGTGACTCCCCTTATAGGAATGAGCAGTTCTTC	CASSDSPYRNEQFF
13	many	TRBV28	NA	TRBJ2-5	TGTGCCAGCAGTCCTCGCGGACAAGAGACCCAGTACTTC	CASSPRGQETQYF
14	NA	TRBV7-2	NA	TRBJ2-1	TGTGCCAGCCGACAGGATCAGTCTCTCTCCGAGCAGTTCTTC	CASRQDQSLSEQFF
17	many	TRBV5-1	TRBD2	TRBJ2-5	TGCGCCAGCAGACCCGCTAGCGGGGGTATTGCGGGGGAGACCCAGTACTTC	CASRPASGGIAGETQYF
18	NA	TRBV6-2/TRBV6-3	TRBD2	TRBJ2-5	TGTGCCAGCAGTTACTCTCCCTGGGTAGCGGGAGGAGAAGAGACCCAGTACTTC	CASSYSPWVAGGEETQYF
12	NA	TRBV2	NA	TRBJ2-1	TGTGCCAGCAGTGATTGGGACAATGAGCAGTTCTTC	CASSDWDNEQFF
14	many	TRBV5-6	TRBD2	TRBJ2-7	TGTGCCAGCTGTGCGGGGGGGCGCATGCCCGAGCAGTACTTC	CASCAGGRMPEQYF
16	NA	TRBV6-2/TRBV6-3	NA	TRBJ2-1	TGTGCCAGCAGTTACACGGGATTCCCCCTGGTCAATGAGCAGTTCTTC	CASSYTGFPLVNEQFF
18	few	TRBV11-1	TRBD2	TRBJ2-7	TGTGCCAGCAGGCTCGCGTCCGGGACTAGCGGGCCATTCTACGAGCAGTACTTC	CASRLASGTSGPFYEQYF
16	many	TRBV7-9	NA	TRBJ1-4	TGTGCCAGCAGCTTAGAAGTTGGAGGGTTTGATGAAAAACTGTTTTTT	CASSLEVGGFDEKLFF
15	NA	TRBV3-1	TRBD2	TRBJ2-3	TGTGCCAGCAGCCACGCACTAGCGGGGGGCTGGGCGGCGTATTTT	CASSHALAGGWAAYF
13	NA	TRBV4-2	NA	TRBJ2-7	TGTGCCAGCAGCCAAACGGCCTCCTACGAGCAGTACTTC	CASSQTASYEQYF
15	NA	TRBV27	NA	TRBJ2-1	TGTGCCAGCAGTTTATTAAGTGGCGGGTACAATGAGCAGTTCTTC	CASSLLSGGYNEQFF
16	NA	TRBV20-1	NA	TRBJ2-1	TGCAGTGCTGGAAGGGAGGCCCCCCCCTACTACAATGAGCAGTTCTTC	CSAGREAPPYYNEQFF